The 24 T cell receptor beta chains listed next were all sequenced from one sample in a study of shared clonotypes between healthy human individuals. It was CD45RO-negative cells, positively selected for CCR7, that made up naive CD8 cells, with terminally differentiated effector memory CD45RA+ cells excluded. Sequencing was performed with immunoSEQ multiplex PCR; in TCRdb, only in-frame clones are kept and a portion is missing. Among millions of clones listed, about 93% were seen once. The specimen sequenced was naive CD8+ T cells from PBMCs. The receptors derive from a man younger than 35 in good health. Some clones in this sample may be carry-over from other donors' samples.

This clone was detected a few times. The DNA for the CDR3 is TGTGCCAGCAGCTCTCAGGGTGAAGCTTTCTTT. Protein: CASSSQGEAFF. V gene TRBV5-6 combines with J gene TRBJ1-1; the D gene is possibly TRBD1 (5 bases). The CDR3 consists of 11 residues. The germline V gene encodes CDR1 SGHDT and CDR2 YYEEEE. V was pared by 3 bases and J by 7 bases, with 7 bases between.

The chain combines TRBV13 with TRBJ2-7; tentative D call: TRBD1 (6 bases). Deletions cut 5 bases from V and 5 bases from J, with 13 bases between. The CDR3 has 13 amino acids. Germline V gene lookup returns CDR1 PRHDT and CDR2 FYEKMQ (reference sequence). The DNA for the CDR3 is TGTGCCAGCAGCCTAATTAGGGGGAACGAGCAGTACTTC. Protein: CASSLIRGNEQYF.

This clone showed up just once. The chain carries TRBV19 and TRBJ1-4; 9 nucleotides line up with TRBD1. This CDR3 spans 15 amino acids. V was clipped by 4 bases and J by 5 bases; unmatched bases: 5. CDR1 is LNHDA and CDR2 is SQIVND in the germline V gene (reference sequence). CDR3 coding DNA: TGTGCCAGTAGTACACGGACAGGGGCGAATGAAAAACTGTTTTTT. It specifies CASSTRTGANEKLFF.

This clone was detected a few times. The V gene is TRBV29-1, the J gene TRBJ1-1; D unresolved. This CDR3 has 14 residues. CDR1 SQVTM and CDR2 ANQGSEA come from the germline V gene. The V gene lost 6 bases and the J gene lost 4 bases, with 18 bases spanning the gap. The CDR3 spells CSVLRPGSTTEAFF. The CDR3 region has the DNA TGCAGCGTCCTGCGGCCGGGGTCGACCACTGAAGCTTTCTTT.

The count of this clone is one. Within the sample, other DNA sequences also encode this same CDR3. The chain employs TRBV11-2 and TRBJ2-7, with TRBD1 matching 9 bases. CDR1 is SGHAT and CDR2 is FQNNGV in the germline V gene. This CDR3 contains 13 residues. V was clipped by 4 bases and J by 4 bases; unmatched bases: 2. The CDR3 protein is CASSSDRGYEQYF. Written as DNA, the CDR3 is TGTGCCAGCAGCTCGGACAGGGGTTACGAGCAGTACTTC.

The J gene is TRBJ2-1, the V gene TRBV6-6; D possibly corresponds to TRBD2 (6 bases). The CDR3 is made up of 15 amino acids. Trimming removed 2 bases at V and 2 bases at J, with 10 bases between. Germline loops: CDR1 MNHNY, CDR2 SVGAGI (reference sequence). CDR3 nucleotides: TGTGCCAGCAGTTACGGGGCGGGACCCTACAATGAGCAGTTCTTC. This sequence encodes CASSYGAGPYNEQFF.

The count of this clone is one. Other nucleotide sequences in the sample specify the same CDR3. The J gene is TRBJ2-1, the V gene TRBV27; D uncertain. Germline loops: CDR1 MNHEY, CDR2 SMNVEV (reference sequence). The CDR3 spans 12 residues. Trimming stripped 0 bases from V and 10 bases from J, with 7 bases between. DNA for the CDR3: TGTGCCAGCAGTTTATCGGTCGGGGAGCAGTTCTTC. It translates to CASSLSVGEQFF.

The chain has TRBV5-1 and TRBJ2-7, with 7 bases identical to TRBD2. Germline CDR1 and CDR2: SGHRS and YFSETQ. The V segment lost 0 bases and the J segment 3 bases; nucleotides outside the gene matches: 24. This CDR3 region has 21 residues. This CDR3 reads CASSLEGAGGGSPSPYYEQYF. CDR3 in DNA: TGCGCCAGCAGCTTGGAAGGCGCCGGTGGCGGGAGCCCCTCTCCTTACTACGAGCAGTACTTC.

This rearrangement joins TRBV7-9 to TRBJ2-1; 14 nucleotides align to TRBD2. V dropped 5 bases and J dropped 12; count of bases not matched to a gene: 9. This CDR3 region has 15 residues. The germline CDR1 and CDR2 sequences are SEHNR and FQNEAQ (reference sequence). CDR3 amino acids: CASSLPGLAGEGQFF. The CDR3 coding sequence is TGTGCCAGCAGCCTCCCGGGACTAGCGGGAGAGGGGCAGTTCTTC.

The rearrangement links TRBV18 to TRBJ2-2, with D tentatively TRBD1 or TRBD2 (5 bases each). The V gene lost 0 bases and the J gene lost 5 bases, with 19 bases spanning the gap. This CDR3 is built from 18 residues. Per germline, CDR1 KGHSH and CDR2 LQKENI. Here the CDR3 reads CASSPPRFRGWGTGELFF. The CDR3 DNA sequence: TGTGCCAGCTCACCACCTAGGTTCCGCGGCTGGGGGACCGGGGAGCTGTTTTTT.

The rearrangement links TRBV6-5 to TRBJ1-2, with D perhaps TRBD1 (6 bases). The CDR3 loop spans 15 amino acids. Germline V lookup: CDR1 MNHEY, CDR2 SVGAGI. V lost 2 bases and J 3 bases, leaving 13 bases between the germline ends. The CDR3 DNA reads TGTGCCAGCAGTTACGGGGAGGGGGTGGACTATGGCTACACCTTC. Residues: CASSYGEGVDYGYTF.

V is TRBV28 and J is TRBJ2-7; 9 bases map to TRBD1. This CDR3 spans 14 amino acids. CDR1 MDHEN and CDR2 SYDVKM come from the germline V gene. V lost 3 bases to trimming and J lost 6 bases; unmatched junction nucleotides: 6. CDR3 DNA sequence: TGTGCCAGCAGTTTTGGACAGGGGATAGCCGAGCAGTACTTC. Translation: CASSFGQGIAEQYF.

CDR3 nucleotide sequence: TGTGCCAGCAGTGAAGCGCTTCGAGGTCACAACTACGAGCAGTACTTC. The encoded protein is CASSEALRGHNYEQYF. The chain combines TRBV2 with TRBJ2-7; D remains unclear. Between the trimmed V and J ends, which lost 0 bases and 3 bases, there was a span of 15 bases. The CDR3 length is 16 residues. Germline CDR1 and CDR2: SNHLY and FYNNEI.

V and J are TRBV19 and TRBJ2-1; possible D gene TRBD1, 5 bases. The germline V gene has CDR1 LNHDA and CDR2 SQIVND (reference sequence). The ends were cut back, 3 bases at V and 9 bases at J, with 15 bases in the middle. CDR3 length: 14 amino acids. In nucleotides, the CDR3 is TGTGCCAGTAGTATGGTGGGGCTCGCGAGTGAGCAGTTCTTC. It translates to CASSMVGLASEQFF.

This clone was counted a few times. The V gene is TRBV4-3, the J gene TRBJ1-1; no clear D gene. Germline CDR1 LGHNA, CDR2 YSLEER. The CDR3 is made up of 15 amino acids. V was pared by 0 bases and J by 1 base, with 9 bases between. This CDR3 reads CASSQEGQQNTEAFF. CDR3 DNA: TGCGCCAGCAGCCAAGAAGGGCAGCAGAACACTGAAGCTTTCTTT.

The chain employs TRBV14 and TRBJ2-1; D possibly corresponds to TRBD2 (6 bases). Trimming took 4 bases from V and 9 from J, leaving 10 bases between them. Germline V lookup: CDR1 SGHDN, CDR2 FVKESK. CDR3 length: 12 amino acids. CDR3 region: CASSPRRGEQFF. CDR3 bases: TGTGCCAGCAGCCCGCGGCGGGGTGAGCAGTTCTTC.

This chain uses TRBV4-1 with TRBJ2-7; D is unclear. Germline V gives CDR1 MGHRA, CDR2 YSYEKL. CDR3 length: 15 residues. V lost 5 bases and J lost 2, with 16 bases in between. CDR3 coding DNA: TGCGCCAGCAGCGCAAGCACCTACCGGACCTACGAGCAGTACTTC. Translated, it gives CASSASTYRTYEQYF.

This clone has a single count. The V call is TRBV10-3, the J call TRBJ2-2; 8 bases are shared with TRBD1. V shed 2 bases, J shed 0 bases, and the junction held 8 bases outside the gene matches. In germline, CDR1 is ENHRY, CDR2 SYGVKD. CDR3 size: 18 residues. The CDR3 DNA follows: TGTGCCATCAGTGAGCTTCGGACAGGGTTCGCGAACACCGGGGAGCTGTTTTTT. Protein: CAISELRTGFANTGELFF.

The V and J genes are TRBV4-1 and TRBJ2-1, with 8 bases fitting TRBD2. CDR3 length: 13 residues. After removal of 5 bases from V and 6 bases from J, the junction contained 3 bases not matched to a gene. Germline-derived CDR1 and CDR2 are MGHRA and YSYEKL. CDR3 amino acids: CASSFRGGNEQFF. The DNA of the CDR3 is TGCGCCAGCAGCTTTCGGGGGGGCAATGAGCAGTTCTTC.

This chain joins TRBV6-5 and TRBJ2-7, with D tentatively TRBD1 or TRBD2 (6 bases each). The CDR3 contains 14 residues. Germline V gene sequence: CDR1 MNHEY, CDR2 SVGAGI. The V end lost 4 bases, the J end lost 5 bases, and 15 bases lay between the germline ends. The CDR3: CASSSPGAHNEQYF. In DNA, the CDR3 is TGTGCCAGCAGTTCCCCGGGGGCTCACAACGAGCAGTACTTC.

The chain has TRBV30 and TRBJ1-2, with TRBD1 as a possible D gene (5 bases). V lost 0 bases to trimming and J lost 8 bases, with 7 bases between them. The length of the CDR3 is 11 residues. Per germline, CDR1 GTSNPN and CDR2 SVGIG (reference sequence). DNA for the CDR3: TGTGCCTGGAGTGTACAGGAGGGCTACACCTTC. This encodes CAWSVQEGYTF.

CDR3 amino acids: CATSRDLGDFEAFF. DNA for the CDR3: TGTGCCACCAGCAGAGATTTGGGGGATTTTGAAGCTTTCTTT. This chain uses TRBV15 with TRBJ1-1, with D possibly TRBD1 on 5 matching bases. Germline V gene data show CDR1 as LNHNV and CDR2 as YYDKDF (reference sequence). CDR3 length: 14 residues. Between the trimmed V and J ends, which lost 0 bases and 7 bases, there was a span of 12 bases.

The chain joins TRBV9 to TRBJ2-7; 7 nucleotides match TRBD2. The germline V gene encodes CDR1 SGDLS and CDR2 YYNGEE. Germline trimming cut 4 bases from V and 0 bases from J; bases unmatched to any gene: 10. The CDR3 loop spans 16 amino acids. In DNA, the CDR3 is TGTGCCAGCAGCCCCGGGACGGGGGGAGCCTCCTACGAGCAGTACTTC. Protein product: CASSPGTGGASYEQYF.

The V call is TRBV28, the J call TRBJ1-1, with D unclear. Trimming cost V 1 base and J 0 bases, with 9 bases left between them. This CDR3 region has 15 residues. Per germline, CDR1 MDHEN and CDR2 SYDVKM. The CDR3 region has the DNA TGTGCCAGCAGTTTATATATAGGCTTGAACACTGAAGCTTTCTTT. Translated: CASSLYIGLNTEAFF.